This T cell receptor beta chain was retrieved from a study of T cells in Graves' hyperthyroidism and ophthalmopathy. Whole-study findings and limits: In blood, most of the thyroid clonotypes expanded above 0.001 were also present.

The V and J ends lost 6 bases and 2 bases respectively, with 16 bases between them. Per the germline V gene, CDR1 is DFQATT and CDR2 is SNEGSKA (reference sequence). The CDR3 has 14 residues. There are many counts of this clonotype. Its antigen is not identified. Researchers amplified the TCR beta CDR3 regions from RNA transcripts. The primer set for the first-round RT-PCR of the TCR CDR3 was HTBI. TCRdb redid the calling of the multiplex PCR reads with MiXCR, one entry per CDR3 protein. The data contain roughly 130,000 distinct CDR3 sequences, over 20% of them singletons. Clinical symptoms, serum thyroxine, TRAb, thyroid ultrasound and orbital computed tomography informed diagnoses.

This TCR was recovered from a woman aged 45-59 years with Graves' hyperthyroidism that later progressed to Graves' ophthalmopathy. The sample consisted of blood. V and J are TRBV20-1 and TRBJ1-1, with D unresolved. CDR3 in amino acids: CSAPIGRSNTEAFF. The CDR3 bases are TGCAGTGCCCCAATCGGACGGTCCAACACTGAAGCTTTCTTT.